The source of this T cell receptor beta chain is a study of blood T cell repertoires in COVID-19. Study-level background: PBMCs, B-cell-depleted T cells, or T cells were the source of the cDNA or gDNA that made up the material.

This table comes from immunoSEQ multiplex PCR, and its TCRdb copy is limited to in-frame clones, with some not included. The repertoire has 120,000 to 150,000 clones, roughly 80% of them found once; the top ten carry nearly 3%. The V and J ends lost 1 base and 3 bases respectively, with 7 bases between them. The germline gives CDR1 MNHEY, CDR2 SMNVEV (reference sequence). The CDR3 is 15 amino acids. The specimen sequenced was peripheral blood. This receptor was identified in a woman in her thirties or forties with active or convalescent COVID-19. The rearrangement links TRBV27 to TRBJ1-6, with a possible D match to TRBD1 (5 bases). The CDR3 here is CASSLYRNYNSPLHF. The CDR3 bases are TGTGCCAGCAGTTTATACAGGAACTATAATTCACCCCTCCACTTT.